The clone carrying this T cell receptor (beta chain) was picked up one time. The data belong to a study of blood T cell repertoires in COVID-19. The wider study: Acute-phase and convalescent COVID-19 samples originated in the United States, Italy and Spain. In each case, the material was cDNA or gDNA derived from T cells, B-cell-depleted T cells, or PBMCs.

The method was immunoSEQ multiplex PCR; TCRdb's version includes in-frame clones alone and lacks a portion of them. Of just over 350,000 clones in the sample, roughly 87% were seen once. What was sequenced was PBMCs or T cells enriched from blood (not recorded which). The TCR comes from a woman aged 25 to 45 who had recovered from COVID-19.

The CDR3: CASSQDQASSNQPQHF. The CDR3 DNA sequence: TGTGCCAGCAGCCAAGACCAGGCTTCTAGCAATCAGCCCCAGCATTTT. The gene calls are TRBV4-2 and TRBJ1-5, with unresolved D. This CDR3 is 16 amino acids long. Germline CDR1 LGHNA, CDR2 YNFKEQ. Deletions cut 0 bases from V and 0 bases from J, with 9 bases between.